A selection of T cell receptor beta chains follows, all from one sample in a study of T-cell memory formation after mild COVID-19. TCRdb recomputed calls from the 5' RACE reads with MiXCR, one row per CDR3 protein. The sample carries about 430,000 distinct CDR3 sequences, about 24% recorded once. The material sequenced was PBMCs or a T cell subset sorted from them (not recorded which). The receptors come from an adult woman who had mild COVID-19 (a few samples of this study predate the infection). Cell type and time point are not known. The conserved cysteine and the conserved F or W are not part of the CDR3 here.

j_call: TRBJ2-1; cdr3_length: 13; v_call: TRBV12-3/TRBV12-4; cdr3_aa: ASSSQGSSYNEQF
j_call: TRBJ2-2; cdr3_length: 11; v_call: TRBV29-1; cdr3_aa: SVGSGGTGELF
j_call: TRBJ2-5; cdr3_length: 14; v_call: TRBV5-1; cdr3_aa: ASSLVGGSIQETQY
j_call: TRBJ2-2; cdr3_length: 12; v_call: TRBV4-3; cdr3_aa: ASSQEGPGRELF
j_call: TRBJ2-7; cdr3_length: 12; v_call: TRBV20-1; cdr3_aa: SAHRDRPPYEQY
j_call: TRBJ2-1; cdr3_length: 13; v_call: TRBV12-3/TRBV12-4; cdr3_aa: ASSPGTGSYNEQF
j_call: TRBJ2-5; cdr3_length: 12; v_call: TRBV5-1; cdr3_aa: ASSLTGGQETQY
j_call: TRBJ2-7; cdr3_length: 11; v_call: TRBV29-1; cdr3_aa: SVKGAAYYEQY
j_call: TRBJ2-7; cdr3_length: 13; v_call: TRBV6-2/TRBV6-3; cdr3_aa: ASSYDTQASYEQY
j_call: TRBJ2-7; cdr3_length: 12; v_call: TRBV2; cdr3_aa: ASSASGGTYEQY
j_call: TRBJ1-2; cdr3_length: 11; v_call: TRBV7-2; cdr3_aa: ASSFRGALSYT
j_call: TRBJ2-1; cdr3_length: 14; v_call: TRBV2; cdr3_aa: ASSELGAGGYNEQF
j_call: TRBJ1-1; cdr3_length: 13; v_call: TRBV5-1; cdr3_aa: ASSWGQGANVGAF
j_call: TRBJ2-5; cdr3_length: 9; v_call: TRBV7-2; cdr3_aa: ASTSTKAQY
j_call: TRBJ2-2; cdr3_length: 13; v_call: TRBV7-6; cdr3_aa: ASSLVAGSTGELF
j_call: TRBJ1-5; cdr3_length: 13; v_call: TRBV20-1; cdr3_aa: SVPATGNDNQPQH
j_call: TRBJ2-7; cdr3_length: 13; v_call: TRBV3-1; cdr3_aa: ASSQSDSRSYEQY
j_call: TRBJ2-1; cdr3_length: 15; v_call: TRBV7-3; cdr3_aa: ASSLPHGGLPNNEQF
j_call: TRBJ1-2; cdr3_length: 10; v_call: TRBV7-9; cdr3_aa: ASSLKAEGYT
j_call: TRBJ2-4; cdr3_length: 14; v_call: TRBV4-3; cdr3_aa: ASSQHIAGDGNIQY
j_call: TRBJ2-1; cdr3_length: 15; v_call: TRBV24-1; cdr3_aa: ATSDFGTPSSYNEQF
j_call: TRBJ2-1; cdr3_length: 10; v_call: TRBV29-1; cdr3_aa: SVPGQGNEQF
j_call: TRBJ2-3; cdr3_length: 13; v_call: TRBV6-6; cdr3_aa: ASRQGTSGEDTQY
j_call: TRBJ1-2; cdr3_length: 11; v_call: TRBV5-1; cdr3_aa: ASRETSNYGYT
j_call: TRBJ2-1; cdr3_length: 12; v_call: TRBV7-2; cdr3_aa: ASSLAPGHDEQF
j_call: TRBJ1-1; cdr3_length: 11; v_call: TRBV11-1; cdr3_aa: ASSYFSAPEAF
j_call: TRBJ2-7; cdr3_length: 11; v_call: TRBV20-1; cdr3_aa: SASFAGDVEQY
j_call: TRBJ1-4; cdr3_length: 8; v_call: TRBV20-1; cdr3_aa: SPTYEKLF
j_call: TRBJ2-5; cdr3_length: 12; v_call: TRBV2; cdr3_aa: ASIMAEGHETQY
j_call: TRBJ1-1; cdr3_length: 12; v_call: TRBV24-1; cdr3_aa: ATSDGGGYTEAF
j_call: TRBJ1-6; cdr3_length: 14; v_call: TRBV12-3/TRBV12-4; cdr3_aa: ASSPTGFFRNSPLH
j_call: TRBJ2-3; cdr3_length: 14; v_call: TRBV5-6; cdr3_aa: ASSLTGVTSTDTQY
j_call: TRBJ2-1; cdr3_length: 11; v_call: TRBV4-2; cdr3_aa: ASSSRVGNEQF
j_call: TRBJ1-1; cdr3_length: 12; v_call: TRBV5-1; cdr3_aa: ASSRTGVNTEAF
j_call: TRBJ1-1; cdr3_length: 14; v_call: TRBV12-3/TRBV12-4; cdr3_aa: ASSFLMWGTAIQAF
j_call: TRBJ1-1; cdr3_length: 12; v_call: TRBV10-3; cdr3_aa: AIRSTGGVAEAF
j_call: TRBJ1-1; cdr3_length: 12; v_call: TRBV12-3/TRBV12-4; cdr3_aa: ASSLSAGRTEAF
j_call: TRBJ1-1; cdr3_length: 15; v_call: TRBV5-1; cdr3_aa: ASSLEPQGARGTEAF
j_call: TRBJ2-1; cdr3_length: 13; v_call: TRBV24-1; cdr3_aa: ATSDPGLAVHEQF
j_call: TRBJ2-7; cdr3_length: 10; v_call: TRBV6-1; cdr3_aa: ASKEGDYEQY
j_call: TRBJ2-1; cdr3_length: 13; v_call: TRBV4-3; cdr3_aa: ASSQVGTDYNEQF
j_call: TRBJ2-3; cdr3_length: 14; v_call: TRBV29-1; cdr3_aa: SVGSSGGIGTDTQY
j_call: TRBJ1-1; cdr3_length: 10; v_call: TRBV20-1; cdr3_aa: SADPPNTEAF
j_call: TRBJ2-3; cdr3_length: 12; v_call: TRBV9; cdr3_aa: ASSVGSSKDTQY
j_call: TRBJ2-3; cdr3_length: 10; v_call: TRBV29-1; cdr3_aa: SVCEATDTQY
j_call: TRBJ2-5; cdr3_length: 12; v_call: TRBV7-6; cdr3_aa: ASSLINQQETQY
j_call: TRBJ1-2; cdr3_length: 14; v_call: TRBV12-3/TRBV12-4; cdr3_aa: ASSPDRGQTNYGYT
j_call: TRBJ2-5; cdr3_length: 9; v_call: TRBV20-1; cdr3_aa: SGGGQETQY